This T cell receptor beta chain was documented in a study of blood T cell repertoires in COVID-19. Repertoires were generated with immunoSEQ multiplex PCR, while TCRdb's copy carries only in-frame clones and drops some. The sample lists 200,000 or so clones, around 81% occurring once. CDR1 SGDLS and CDR2 YYNGEE come from the germline V gene. V shed 3 bases, J shed 7 bases, and the junction held 6 bases outside the gene matches. The CDR3 spans 15 residues. Ages ranged from about 18 to 89 years, with residence in some 25 US areas. All recovered Cohort 3 donors got two negative PCRs, got clearance, or saw symptom resolution.

This sequence joins TRBV9 and TRBJ2-1, with 11 bases identical to TRBD2. Sequenced input: PBMCs or T cells enriched from blood (not recorded which). This TCR was recovered from a man between 35 and 55 years old who had recovered from COVID-19. CDR3 loop: CASSGKTSGANEQFF. CDR3 DNA: TGTGCCAGCAGCGGCAAGACTAGCGGGGCGAATGAGCAGTTCTTC.